This is a list of T cell receptor beta chains from one sample in a study of blood T cell repertoires in COVID-19. Using immunoSEQ multiplex PCR, the repertoire was profiled, and TCRdb retains in-frame clones only, with some absent. This sample has approximately 150,000 clones, with approximately 93% found just once. The specimen sequenced was peripheral blood. Receptor source: a woman aged 55 to 70 with COVID-19, enrolled during active disease. Both conserved end residues are trimmed from each CDR3. Each record gives: V gene, CDR3 length, CDR3 protein.

v_call: TRBV27; cdr3_length: 11; cdr3_aa: ASSERPRGGYT
v_call: TRBV10-3; cdr3_length: 12; cdr3_aa: AVGQDRNRREAF
v_call: TRBV21-1; cdr3_length: 12; cdr3_aa: ASNGRLAKNIQY
v_call: TRBV9; cdr3_length: 12; cdr3_aa: ASSPRSANTEAF
v_call: TRBV19; cdr3_length: 15; cdr3_aa: ASSIVWAGQGAETQY
v_call: TRBV30; cdr3_length: 10; cdr3_aa: AWDRDGIGYT
v_call: TRBV6-6; cdr3_length: 9; cdr3_aa: AANSGNTIY
v_call: TRBV30; cdr3_length: 13; cdr3_aa: APPDRGGLTDTQY
v_call: TRBV2; cdr3_length: 12; cdr3_aa: ASSSGTVNEKLF
v_call: TRBV5-1; cdr3_length: 11; cdr3_aa: ASSLVQDYGYT
v_call: TRBV7-9; cdr3_length: 17; cdr3_aa: ASSLGLAGGPSSTDTQY
v_call: TRBV7-3; cdr3_length: 12; cdr3_aa: ASSPSGGVNEQF
v_call: TRBV6-2/TRBV6-3; cdr3_length: 12; cdr3_aa: ASSQDRGVAGYT
v_call: TRBV15; cdr3_length: 14; cdr3_aa: ATSRTRQGSGNTIY
v_call: TRBV6-5; cdr3_length: 13; cdr3_aa: ATSTGSVRQETQY
v_call: TRBV11-2; cdr3_length: 13; cdr3_aa: ASSLGQDSGNTIY
v_call: TRBV7-3; cdr3_length: 12; cdr3_aa: ASSLEAGDQPQH
v_call: TRBV2; cdr3_length: 14; cdr3_aa: ASSETGGAGANVLT
v_call: TRBV27; cdr3_length: 16; cdr3_aa: ASSPLAGGPGEKETQY
v_call: TRBV27; cdr3_length: 13; cdr3_aa: ASSYGLAGVETQY
v_call: TRBV25-1; cdr3_length: 16; cdr3_aa: ASSEYIHWSGGGDTQY
v_call: TRBV18; cdr3_length: 12; cdr3_aa: ASSPSGLTYEQY
v_call: TRBV5-1; cdr3_length: 13; cdr3_aa: ASSLVTGPDYGYT
v_call: TRBV5-1; cdr3_length: 15; cdr3_aa: ASSFRPDSRSQETQY
v_call: TRBV19; cdr3_length: 13; cdr3_aa: ASTTADTGNSPLH
v_call: TRBV6-2/TRBV6-3; cdr3_length: 11; cdr3_aa: ASSRGGLFEAF
v_call: TRBV27; cdr3_length: 12; cdr3_aa: ASSVTSGARTQY
v_call: TRBV4-1; cdr3_length: 9; cdr3_aa: ASSWADTQY
v_call: TRBV27; cdr3_length: 12; cdr3_aa: ASSDGTGGYEQY
v_call: TRBV29-1; cdr3_length: 12; cdr3_aa: SVEETDRVGEQF
v_call: TRBV9; cdr3_length: 14; cdr3_aa: ASSSLLTGSLEGYT
v_call: TRBV6-6; cdr3_length: 14; cdr3_aa: ASSYYWTGRGEKLF
v_call: TRBV10-3; cdr3_length: 11; cdr3_aa: AISARVEQPQH
v_call: TRBV5-1; cdr3_length: 12; cdr3_aa: ASIVGGGNQPQH
v_call: TRBV10-3; cdr3_length: 12; cdr3_aa: AIRTSGETGELF
v_call: TRBV18; cdr3_length: 14; cdr3_aa: ASSLTWDRVNQPQH
v_call: TRBV12-3/TRBV12-4; cdr3_length: 11; cdr3_aa: ASSLGTVYEQY
v_call: TRBV18; cdr3_length: 12; cdr3_aa: ASSPASYNTEAF
v_call: TRBV6-2/TRBV6-3; cdr3_length: 13; cdr3_aa: ASSYYPDRRGTIY